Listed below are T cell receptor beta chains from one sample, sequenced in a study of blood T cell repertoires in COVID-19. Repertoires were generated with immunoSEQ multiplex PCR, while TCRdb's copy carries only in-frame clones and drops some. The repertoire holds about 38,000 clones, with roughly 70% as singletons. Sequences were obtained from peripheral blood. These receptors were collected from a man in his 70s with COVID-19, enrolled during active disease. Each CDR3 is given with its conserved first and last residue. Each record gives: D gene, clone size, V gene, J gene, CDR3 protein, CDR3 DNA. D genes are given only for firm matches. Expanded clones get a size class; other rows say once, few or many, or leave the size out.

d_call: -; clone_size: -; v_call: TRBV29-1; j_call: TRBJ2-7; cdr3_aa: CSVAGDRGTGMTYEQYF; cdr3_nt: TGCAGCGTTGCAGGGGACCGAGGAACAGGGATGACCTACGAGCAGTACTTC
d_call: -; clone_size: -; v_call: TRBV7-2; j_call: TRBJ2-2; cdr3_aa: CASSAYGTGELFF; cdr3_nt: TGTGCCAGCAGCGCCTACGGGACCGGGGAGCTGTTTTTT
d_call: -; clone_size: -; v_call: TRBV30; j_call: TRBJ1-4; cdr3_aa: CAWRGPRVLNEKLFF; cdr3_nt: TGTGCCTGGAGAGGCCCGCGGGTCCTTAATGAAAAACTGTTTTTT
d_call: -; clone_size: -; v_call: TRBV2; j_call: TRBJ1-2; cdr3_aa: CASRWGENYGYTF; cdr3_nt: TGTGCCAGCAGGTGGGGGGAGAACTATGGCTACACCTTC
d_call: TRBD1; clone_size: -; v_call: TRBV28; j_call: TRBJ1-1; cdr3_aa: CASWGQGASTEAFF; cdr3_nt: TGTGCCAGTTGGGGGCAGGGGGCATCCACTGAAGCTTTCTTT
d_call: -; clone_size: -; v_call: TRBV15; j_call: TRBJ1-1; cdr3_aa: CATSRERGTEAFF; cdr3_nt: TGTGCCACCAGCAGAGAACGGGGCACTGAAGCTTTCTTT
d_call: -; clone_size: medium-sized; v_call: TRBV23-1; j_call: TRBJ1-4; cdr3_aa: CARSSGCEKLFF; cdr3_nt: TGCGCCAGGTCTAGTGGTTGTGAAAAACTGTTTTTT
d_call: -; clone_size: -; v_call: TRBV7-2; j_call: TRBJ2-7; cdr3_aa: CASSFRDNIIREQYF; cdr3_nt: TGTGCCAGCAGCTTTAGGGACAATATAATACGGGAGCAGTACTTC
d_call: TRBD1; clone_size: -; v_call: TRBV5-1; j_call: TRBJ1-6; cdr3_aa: CASSLGGGRVTPLHF; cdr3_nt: TGCGCCAGCAGCTTGGGAGGGGGCCGGGTAACACCCCTCCACTTT
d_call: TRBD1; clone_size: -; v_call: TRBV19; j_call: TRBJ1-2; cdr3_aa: CASTISKGQGSYGYTF; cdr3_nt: TGTGCCAGTACCATATCCAAGGGACAGGGCTCATATGGCTACACCTTC
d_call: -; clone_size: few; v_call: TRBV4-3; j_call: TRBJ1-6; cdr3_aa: CASSQGRDRRPLHF; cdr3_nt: TGCGCCAGCAGCCAAGGGCGGGACCGCCGACCCCTCCACTTT
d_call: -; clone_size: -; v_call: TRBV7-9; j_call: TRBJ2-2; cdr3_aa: CASSLARRLTGELFF; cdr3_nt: TGTGCCAGCAGCTTAGCCCGAAGACTCACCGGGGAGCTGTTTTTT
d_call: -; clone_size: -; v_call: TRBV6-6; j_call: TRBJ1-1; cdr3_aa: CASCRQGTVPCMEAFF; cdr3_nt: TGTGCCAGCTGTCGCCAGGGTACTGTACCGTGTATGGAAGCTTTCTTT
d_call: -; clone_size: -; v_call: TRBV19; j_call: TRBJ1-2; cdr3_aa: CASSIRGGGATSGYTF; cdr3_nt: TGTGCCAGTAGTATTCGAGGGGGGGGCGCGACCTCTGGCTACACCTTC
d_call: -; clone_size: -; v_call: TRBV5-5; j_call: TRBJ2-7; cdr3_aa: CASSPGLGPYEQYF; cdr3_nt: TGTGCCAGCAGCCCGGGTCTAGGCCCCTACGAGCAGTACTTC
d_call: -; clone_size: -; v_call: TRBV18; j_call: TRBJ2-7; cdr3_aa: CASSRLGEGEQYF; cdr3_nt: TGTGCCAGCTCACGGCTGGGAGAGGGCGAGCAGTACTTC
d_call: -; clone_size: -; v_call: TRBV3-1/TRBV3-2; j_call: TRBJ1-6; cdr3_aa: CASSLGGLWSPLHF; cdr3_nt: TGTGCCAGCAGCCTCGGAGGTTTGTGGTCACCCCTCCACTTT
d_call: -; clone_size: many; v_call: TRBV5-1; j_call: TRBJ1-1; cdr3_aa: CASSLYQLNTEAFF; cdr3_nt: TGCGCCAGCAGCTTGTACCAGTTGAACACTGAAGCTTTCTTT
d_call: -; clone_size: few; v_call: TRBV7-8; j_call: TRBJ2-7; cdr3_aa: CASSPLGGGSYEQYF; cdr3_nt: TGTGCCAGCAGCCCATTGGGAGGGGGCTCCTACGAGCAGTACTTC
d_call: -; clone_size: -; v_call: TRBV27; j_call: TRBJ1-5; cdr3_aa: CASSPYNQPQHF; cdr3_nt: TGTGCCAGCAGTCCTTACAATCAGCCCCAGCATTTT
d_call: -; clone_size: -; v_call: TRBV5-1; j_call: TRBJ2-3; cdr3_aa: CASSLGAGTDTQYF; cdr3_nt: TGCGCCAGCAGCTTGGGGGCAGGAACAGATACGCAGTATTTT
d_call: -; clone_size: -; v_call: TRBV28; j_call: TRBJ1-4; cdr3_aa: CASSLGQISEKLFF; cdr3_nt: TGTGCCAGCAGTTTAGGGCAGATTTCCGAAAAACTGTTTTTT
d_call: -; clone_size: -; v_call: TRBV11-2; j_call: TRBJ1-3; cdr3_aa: CASSLDRYTIYF; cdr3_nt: TGTGCCAGCAGCTTAGATCGGTACACCATATATTTT
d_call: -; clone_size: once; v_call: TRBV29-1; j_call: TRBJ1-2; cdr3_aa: CSVGQLNYGYTF; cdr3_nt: TGCAGCGTTGGACAGCTTAACTATGGCTACACCTTC
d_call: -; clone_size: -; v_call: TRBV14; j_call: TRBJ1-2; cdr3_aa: CASSRGNYGYTF; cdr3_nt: TGTGCCAGCAGCCGAGGGAACTATGGCTACACCTTC
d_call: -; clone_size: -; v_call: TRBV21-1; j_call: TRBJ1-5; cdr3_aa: CASSKSNPEGPQHF; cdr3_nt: TGTGCCAGCAGCAAATCAAACCCCGAGGGGCCCCAGCATTTT
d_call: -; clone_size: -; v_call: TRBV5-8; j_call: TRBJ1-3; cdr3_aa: CASSLGRNTIYF; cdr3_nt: TGTGCCAGCAGCTTGGGGCGAAACACCATATATTTT
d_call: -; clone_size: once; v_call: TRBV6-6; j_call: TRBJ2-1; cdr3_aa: CASMDSLNSYNEQFF; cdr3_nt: TGTGCCAGCATGGACAGCCTGAATTCCTACAATGAGCAGTTCTTC
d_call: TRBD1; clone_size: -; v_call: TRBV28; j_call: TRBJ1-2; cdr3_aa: CASSSRDRGSYGYTF; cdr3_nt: TGTGCCAGCAGTTCCCGGGACAGGGGATCCTATGGCTACACCTTC
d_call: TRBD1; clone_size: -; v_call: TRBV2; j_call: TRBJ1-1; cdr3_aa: CASRQTGQGSEAFF; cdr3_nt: TGTGCCAGCAGACAAACCGGACAGGGCTCTGAAGCTTTCTTT
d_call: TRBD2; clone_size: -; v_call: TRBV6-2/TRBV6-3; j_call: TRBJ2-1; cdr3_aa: CASSHLAANVF; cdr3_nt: TGTGCCAGCAGTCATCTAGCGGCCAATGTCTTC